The 30 T cell receptor beta chains below come from one sample, sequenced in a study of T cell responses to AZD1222 COVID-19 vaccine. Sequencing used immunoSEQ multiplex PCR; TCRdb keeps in-frame clones, though not all of them. The sample holds approximately 120,000 clones; 80% to 95% are singletons and the top ten take 4% to 5.5%. This material consisted of peripheral blood, taken on day 0 of MenACWY control vaccination. These receptors all stem from an adult in good health.

The chain combines TRBV5-1 with TRBJ2-5; D uncertain. This CDR3 is 13 amino acids long. CDR1 is SGHRS, CDR2 YFSETQ, per germline. The V and J ends lost 0 bases and 5 bases respectively, with 8 bases between them. The CDR3 sequence is CASSLGGRETQYF. The CDR3 nucleotides read TGCGCCAGCAGCTTGGGAGGTCGTGAGACCCAGTACTTC.

This chain connects TRBV10-2 to TRBJ2-7; D ambiguous. With 5 bases removed from V and 6 bases from J, the gap between germline ends came to 11 bases. Germline CDR1 reads WSHSY; CDR2 reads SAAADI. This CDR3 comprises 12 residues. CDR3 sequence reads: CASSHRVGEQYV. CDR3 coding DNA: TGCGCCAGCAGTCATCGAGTCGGCGAGCAGTACGTC.

CDR3 residues: CASSLVQGDYGYTF. The CDR3 region has the DNA TGTGCCAGCAGCTTGGTCCAAGGGGACTATGGCTACACCTTC. The chain employs TRBV7-2 and TRBJ1-2, with a weak D call TRBD1 (5 bases). This CDR3 is built from 14 residues. Trimming shortened V by 3 bases and J by 3 bases, and 11 bases separated the two germline ends. Germline V gives CDR1 SGHTA, CDR2 FQGNSA.

This sequence joins TRBV3-1 (or the pseudogene TRBV3-2) and TRBJ1-6, with 7 bases aligning to TRBD1. Germline V gives CDR1 LGHDT, CDR2 YNNKEL (reference sequence). V dropped 2 bases and J dropped 10; count of bases not matched to a gene: 8. The CDR3 has 15 amino acids. The CDR3 sequence: CASSQPGTATSPLHF. The CDR3 DNA sequence: TGTGCCAGCAGCCAACCCGGGACAGCTACCTCACCCCTCCACTTT.

This chain connects TRBV6-6 to TRBJ2-7; D gene unclear. Germline values: CDR1 MNHNY, CDR2 SVGAGI (reference sequence). This CDR3 has 14 residues. V lost 2 bases, J lost 0 bases, and 8 bases lay in between. The CDR3 loop reads CASSYAGVSYEQYV. The CDR3 nucleotides read TGTGCCAGCAGTTACGCTGGGGTCTCCTACGAGCAGTACGTC.

This chain joins TRBV28 and TRBJ1-1, with D maybe TRBD1 (5 bases). Germline V gene data show CDR1 as MDHEN and CDR2 as SYDVKM. The V and J ends lost 7 bases and 1 base respectively, with 13 bases between them. CDR3 length: 14 residues. The CDR3 region has the DNA TGTGCCAGCACTAGACGGGGCCCGAACACTGAAGCTTTCTTT. This gives the protein CASTRRGPNTEAFF.

The chain recombines TRBV2 with TRBJ1-4; no reliable D call. Per germline, CDR1 SNHLY and CDR2 FYNNEI. CDR3 size: 14 residues. V was pared by 4 bases and J by 1 base, with 7 bases between. CDR3 loop: CASSAGRTNEKLFF. The DNA for the CDR3 is TGTGCCAGCAGTGCGGGTAGAACTAATGAAAAACTGTTTTTT.

The gene calls are TRBV7-8 and TRBJ2-5, with 8 positions matching TRBD1. CDR1 SGHVS and CDR2 FQNEAQ come from the germline V gene. The junction had 3 bases not matched to a gene; V was cut back by 5 bases and J by 4 bases. The CDR3 loop spans 13 amino acids. The CDR3 DNA is TGTGCCAGCAGCCAGGACAGGGCAGAGACCCAGTACTTC. Translation: CASSQDRAETQYF. Together with reference TRBV7-8 and TRBJ2-5, the CDR3 gives the full variable domain: GAGVSQSPRYKVAKRGQDVALRCDPISGHVSLFWYQQALGQGPEFLTYFQNEAQLDKSGLPSDRFFAERPEGSVSTLKIQRTQQEDSAVYLCASSQDRAETQYFGPGTRLLVL.

The chain links TRBV2 to TRBJ1-4; 7 bases fit TRBD1. Germline V gene data show CDR1 as SNHLY and CDR2 as FYNNEI. V gave up 5 bases and J gave up 5 bases; unmatched junction bases: 11. This CDR3 is 16 amino acids long. CDR3 coding DNA: TGTGCCAGCAGTCGACCTGGACAGGTCGAGAATGAAAAACTGTTTTTT. Amino acid sequence: CASSRPGQVENEKLFF.

The rearrangement uses TRBV7-8 and TRBJ1-4; a possible D gene is TRBD1 (6 bases). Trimming removed 5 bases at V and 6 bases at J, with 16 bases between. The length of the CDR3 is 15 residues. Germline loops: CDR1 SGHVS, CDR2 FQNEAQ. The CDR3 loop is CASSESDRGYEKLFF. CDR3 in DNA: TGTGCCAGCAGCGAATCGGACAGAGGATATGAAAAACTGTTTTTT.

V is TRBV5-1 and J is TRBJ2-7; TRBD1 matches at 9 bases. CDR3 length: 16 residues. Trimming took 3 bases from V and 4 from J; bases not matched to a gene: 11. CDR1 and CDR2 (germline): SGHRS, YFSETQ. This CDR3 reads CASSSSLGQGQYEQYF. Here the CDR3 DNA reads TGCGCCAGCAGCTCTAGTTTAGGACAGGGGCAGTACGAGCAGTACTTC.

The chain couples TRBV4-1 to TRBJ1-2, with 9 bases aligning to TRBD1. Germline V gene sequence: CDR1 MGHRA, CDR2 YSYEKL. The CDR3 runs 17 residues. After removal of 3 bases from V and 5 bases from J, the junction contained 13 bases not matched to a gene. DNA of the CDR3: TGCGCCAGCAGCCAGTCACAAACTGGGACAGGGCTTTATGGCTACACCTTC. Translated: CASSQSQTGTGLYGYTF.

This chain uses TRBV28 with TRBJ1-4, with 12 positions matching TRBD1. The V and J ends lost 2 bases and 7 bases, in that order; junction bases with no gene match: 8. Germline V gives CDR1 MDHEN, CDR2 SYDVKM. The CDR3 loop spans 17 amino acids. This chain's CDR3 is CASSLRPGTGGREKLFF. The CDR3 region has the DNA TGTGCCAGCAGTTTACGGCCGGGGACAGGGGGCCGTGAAAAACTGTTTTTT.

The rearrangement uses TRBV7-2 and TRBJ2-5, with a possible D match to TRBD2 (5 bases). The ends were cut back, 9 bases at V and 0 bases at J, with 11 bases in the middle. The germline gives CDR1 SGHTA, CDR2 FQGNSA. The length of the CDR3 is 13 residues. CDR3 region: CASTRGYQETQYF. As DNA, the CDR3 is TGTGCCAGTACTAGAGGGTACCAAGAGACCCAGTACTTC.

This chain joins TRBV5-4 and TRBJ1-3, with TRBD1 identical over 9 bases. V shed 1 base, J shed 0 bases, and the junction held 5 bases outside the gene matches. Germline lookup yields CDR1 SGHNT and CDR2 YYREEE (reference sequence). This CDR3 is built from 17 residues. The CDR3 loop is CASSLTGGRVSGNTIYF. The CDR3 DNA sequence: TGTGCCAGCAGCTTGACAGGGGGCCGGGTCTCTGGAAACACCATATATTTT.

This chain connects TRBV5-1 to TRBJ1-1; TRBD1 aligns across 10 bases. With 0 bases clipped from V and 7 bases from J, the junction kept 3 bases outside the gene matches. The CDR3 spans 14 residues. Germline-derived CDR1 and CDR2 are SGHRS and YFSETQ. CDR3 sequence: CASSLGTGGIEAFF. The DNA for the CDR3 is TGCGCCAGCAGCTTGGGGACAGGGGGGATTGAAGCTTTCTTT.

The chain carries TRBV12-3 or TRBV12-4 and TRBJ2-1; no definite D call. V gave up 3 bases and J gave up 3 bases, with 6 bases separating them. The CDR3 loop spans 13 amino acids. The CDR3 nucleotides are TGTGCCAGCAGTTTTGGCAGCTACAATGAGCAGTTCTTC. Protein sequence: CASSFGSYNEQFF.

This chain joins TRBV24-1 and TRBJ2-1; D ambiguous. Germline V gives CDR1 KGHDR, CDR2 SFDVKD. Trimming shortened V by 1 base and J by 9 bases, and 9 bases separated the two germline ends. The CDR3 covers 13 residues. The CDR3 region has the DNA TGTGCCACCAGTGATTTTGTCGTGGGTGAGCAGTTCTTC. Protein sequence: CATSDFVVGEQFF.

This chain connects TRBV10-3 to TRBJ2-3; no definite D call. V was pared by 7 bases and J by 1 base, with 6 bases between. The CDR3 contains 12 residues. Germline CDR1 ENHRY, CDR2 SYGVKD. CDR3 loop: CAIMAGTDTQYF. Here the CDR3 DNA reads TGTGCCATCATGGCGGGCACAGATACGCAGTATTTT.

V and J are TRBV15 and TRBJ2-7; 7 bases align to TRBD1. This CDR3 is 15 amino acids long. The trim removed 1 base at V and 6 bases at J, leaving 9 bases unmatched. Per the germline V gene, CDR1 is LNHNV and CDR2 is YYDKDF (reference sequence). This CDR3 is CATSRGEQGDREQYV. CDR3 DNA sequence: TGTGCCACCAGCAGAGGTGAGCAGGGGGATCGCGAGCAGTACGTC.

The chain uses TRBV2 and TRBJ2-6; a possible D gene is TRBD2 (6 bases). V was cut by 4 bases and J by 1 base, with 8 bases left in between. The germline V gene encodes CDR1 SNHLY and CDR2 FYNNEI. This CDR3 spans 15 amino acids. CDR3 nucleotides: TGTGCCAGCAGTGTTGGGGGGTCTGGGGCCAACGTCCTGACTTTC. Amino acid sequence: CASSVGGSGANVLTF.

The V gene is TRBV18, the J gene TRBJ1-5; D may be TRBD1 (5 bases). Germline lookup yields CDR1 KGHSH and CDR2 LQKENI. V was clipped by 5 bases and J by 0 bases, with 8 bases between them. The CDR3 length is 14 residues. CDR3 region: CASSTDSSNQPQHF. The DNA of the CDR3 is TGTGCCAGCTCAACCGACAGTAGCAATCAGCCCCAGCATTTT.

The rearrangement uses TRBV3-1 (or the pseudogene TRBV3-2) and TRBJ2-1, with 13 bases identical to TRBD2. Per the germline V gene, CDR1 is LGHDT and CDR2 is YNNKEL (reference sequence). V lost 5 bases to trimming and J lost 5 bases; unmatched junction nucleotides: 6. The CDR3 length is 16 residues. The CDR3 DNA reads as TGTGCCAGCAGCGCGCAACTAGCGGGAGGGAACAATGAGCAGTTCTTC. Translation: CASSAQLAGGNNEQFF.

The chain combines TRBV5-1 with TRBJ2-2; D perhaps matches TRBD1 (7 bases). The CDR3 is 17 amino acids. In germline, CDR1 is SGHRS, CDR2 YFSETQ. Trimming took off 3 bases at V and 1 base at J, with 16 bases between the two ends. Here the CDR3 DNA reads TGCGCCAGCAGCTCGGCAAACAGGGGACTGAACACCGGGGAGCTGTTTTTT. It specifies CASSSANRGLNTGELFF.

The V call is TRBV11-2, the J call TRBJ2-7; TRBD1 is a possible D gene (5 bases). The CDR3 is made up of 14 amino acids. V was shortened by 1 base and J by 3 bases, with 10 bases between the two germline ends. CDR1 is SGHAT, CDR2 FQNNGV, per germline. DNA of the CDR3: TGTGCCAGCAGCTTAGGACAGCTCGGCTACGAGCAGTACTTC. It translates to CASSLGQLGYEQYF.

This clone occurred a few times. V gene TRBV20-1 combines with J gene TRBJ2-5; D is unresolved. The V and J ends lost 2 bases and 5 bases respectively, with 6 bases between them. CDR3 size: 11 residues. Germline CDR1 DFQATT, CDR2 SNEGSKA (reference sequence). The CDR3 nucleotides read TGCAGTGCTAGACCGCGGGAGACCCAGTACTTC. Protein product: CSARPRETQYF.

This sequence joins TRBV6-2 or TRBV6-3 and TRBJ2-3; 10 bases agree with TRBD1. CDR1 is MNHEY, CDR2 SVGEGT, per germline. The CDR3 has 16 amino acids. The V segment lost 5 bases and the J segment 6 bases; nucleotides outside the gene matches: 11. CDR3 region: CASSRPDRGPSDTQYF. The DNA for the CDR3 is TGTGCCAGCAGTCGCCCTGACAGGGGGCCATCGGATACGCAGTATTTT.

The chain uses TRBV6-2 or TRBV6-3 and TRBJ1-6; a weak D match, TRBD1 (6 bases). Trimming took 4 bases from V and 7 from J, leaving 23 bases between them. Germline CDR1 and CDR2: MNHEY and SVGEGT. The CDR3 length is 18 residues. For the CDR3, the DNA is TGTGCCAGCAGTTGGGGGAGGAGGGGGGGCGGACTCAATTCACCCCTCCACTTT. It codes for CASSWGRRGGGLNSPLHF.

This clone was counted once. The V call is TRBV11-3, the J call TRBJ2-1; possible D gene TRBD1, 6 bases. V was shortened by 1 base and J by 0 bases, with 7 bases between the two germline ends. The CDR3 sequence is 15 residues long. Germline lookup yields CDR1 SGHNT and CDR2 YENEEA. CDR3 amino acids: CASSLGGGSYNEQFF. CDR3 nucleotide sequence: TGTGCCAGCAGCTTAGGAGGGGGCTCCTACAATGAGCAGTTCTTC.

The chain carries TRBV6-5 and TRBJ1-5; 10 nucleotides line up with TRBD1. Per the germline V gene, CDR1 is MNHEY and CDR2 is SVGAGI. J gave up 3 bases and V 6 bases, and 5 bases lay outside the gene matches. The CDR3 runs to 15 residues. CDR3 nucleotides: TGTGCCAGCAGCGCGGACAGGGGGTTCAATCAGCCCCAGCATTTT. Translated: CASSADRGFNQPQHF.